This T cell receptor (beta chain) was captured by sequencing in a study of blood T cell repertoires in COVID-19. Background on the study: The study drew acute and convalescent COVID-19 samples from the United States, Italy and Spain. In each case, the material was cDNA or gDNA derived from T cells, B-cell-depleted T cells, or PBMCs.

Per the original methods: The assay estimated nucleated cells by amplifying reference gene primers. The assay was immunoSEQ multiplex PCR, and TCRdb's table has in-frame clones only and misses some. That table supplies the V and J calls and clone size; D and trimming were determined from the DNA. The sample has around 190,000 clones; roughly 83% are singletons. Germline CDR1 is MGHRA and CDR2 is YSYEKL. The CDR3 has 15 residues. V was pared by 4 bases and J by 4 bases, with 8 bases of the junction left unmatched. Source material: peripheral blood. This TCR was sampled from a human donor in a cohort sampled during active COVID-19. V is TRBV4-1 and J is TRBJ1-1, with 8 bases lining up with TRBD1. This CDR3 reads CASSRGQAGSTEAFF. CDR3 coding DNA: TGCGCCAGCAGCCGGGGACAGGCCGGGTCCACTGAAGCTTTCTTT.